This T cell receptor (beta chain) was profiled in a study of blood T cell repertoires in COVID-19 (TCRdb year 2020). Notes on the research overall: Samples covering the acute and convalescent phases of COVID-19 were provided by collaborators in the United States, Italy and Spain. The material from the prospective study consisted of cDNA or gDNA derived from T cells, B-cell-depleted T cells, or PBMCs. The dataset comprised deeply sampled blood TCRbeta repertoires from subjects exposed to, actively infected with, or recovered from COVID-19. The repertoires were released in a freely available public database meant as a resource for research on the immune response to SARS-CoV-2. Samples came from the ongoing ImmuneRACE study (first 160 participants) plus 1,254 subjects from 6 global collaborators. Nearly every sample came with metadata listing a de-identified subject ID, COVID-19 status, age in years and sex. Where HLA class I and class II types were available, the types were taken from metadata supplied by the sample provider, not from assay-based typing.

The germline ends are 13 bases apart after V is trimmed by 4 bases and J by 0 bases. Taken from the germline V gene, the CDR1 and CDR2 loops are SNHLY and FYNNEI. Reading from cysteine to phenylalanine, the CDR3 counts 15 amino acids. The DNA shown is the 45-base CDR3, in frame from base 1. To note about this clone: No antigen is known for it. No base qualities exist here, and no much larger clone lies one base off it.

TCRbeta CDR3 regions were amplified from genomic DNA using the immunoSEQ Assay, a bias-controlled multiplex PCR. The authors processed their data as follows. Within the assay, amplification of reference gene primers was used to estimate how many nucleated cells each sample contained. To quantify the absolute abundance of each unique TCRbeta CDR3 rearrangement, sequence reads were collapsed and filtered. For each sample, productive Simpson clonality was calculated by taking the square root of Simpson's diversity index across productive rearrangements. What TCRdb holds here is the immuneACCESS table cut down to in-frame rearrangements. Part of the clones is not present; checked against another copy, under half of the missing clones reflect an unresolved V gene, and the others are unexplained. The DNA was the basis for D and trimming; V, J and clone size are from that table. The sample contains under 60,000 clones, 90% of them found a single time. Around 3.9% of the sample goes to the ten largest clones.

Study-wide findings and limitations: Clinical and demographic metadata were provided uncurated, with the amount varying by source and participant.

Collaborating institutions collected whole blood in K2EDTA tubes following their own protocols. For TCRbeta analysis, collaborators shipped samples as frozen whole blood, isolated PBMCs, or DNA extracted from either of those sample types. The TCR comes from a man aged 45-60 years with acute or convalescent COVID-19. This receptor chain uses TRBV2 and TRBJ2-7; TRBD2 might be the D gene, on 5 matching bases. Sequences were obtained from peripheral blood. The CDR3 has the sequence CASSGEPMSSYEQYF. The nucleotides are TGTGCCAGCAGTGGGGAGCCGATGAGCTCCTACGAGCAGTACTTC.